This entry lists 20 T cell receptor beta chains sequenced from one sample in a study of graft-versus-host responses after intestinal transplantation. Sequenced by immunoSEQ multiplex PCR; TCRdb stores in-frame clones only, minus some. The sample yields approximately 18,000 clones, approximately 95% seen once. The sequences come from PBMCs, collected 23 days after intestinal transplant. The source is a human patient who received an intestinal transplant, so some T cells may come from the graft donor.

This clone was detected once. The chain joins TRBV19 to TRBJ2-5; D remains ambiguous. The CDR3 sequence is 13 residues long. From germline, CDR1 is LNHDA and CDR2 SQIVND (reference sequence). V was shortened by 0 bases and J by 3 bases, with 5 bases between the two germline ends. DNA of the CDR3: TGTGCCAGTAGTATAGATCACGAAGAGACCCAGTACTTC. Amino acid sequence: CASSIDHEETQYF.

The J gene is TRBJ2-1, the V gene TRBV10-2; the match to TRBD2 covers 8 bases. The CDR3 spans 13 residues. J was trimmed by 3 bases and V by 6 bases; bases with no gene match: 1. Per the germline V gene, CDR1 is WSHSY and CDR2 is SAAADI. The CDR3 DNA sequence: TGCGCCAGCAGGGCGGGAGGCTACAATGAGCAGTTCTTC. This codes for CASRAGGYNEQFF.

The chain is built from TRBV2 and TRBJ2-2; 9 nucleotides line up with TRBD2. From germline, CDR1 is SNHLY and CDR2 FYNNEI. V was pared by 1 base and J by 5 bases, with 5 bases of the junction left unmatched. The CDR3 has 16 residues. The CDR3 here is CASSEGWREGTGELFF. The CDR3 region has the DNA TGTGCCAGCAGTGAAGGGTGGCGGGAGGGTACCGGGGAGCTGTTTTTT. The variable domain in full, with the rest retrieved from reference TRBV2 and TRBJ2-2, is EPEVTQTPSHQVTQMGQEVILRCVPISNHLYFYWYRQILGQKVEFLVSFYNNEISEKSEIFDDQFSVERPDGSNFTLKIRSTKLEDSAMYFCASSEGWREGTGELFFGEGSRLTVL.

This clone was found once. The chain employs TRBV27 and TRBJ2-1; D is unresolved. Germline CDR1 is MNHEY and CDR2 is SMNVEV (reference sequence). The CDR3 is 13 residues long. V lost 4 bases and J lost 9, with 13 bases in between. The DNA of the CDR3 is TGTGCCAGCAGTTCGCTAGTATTTGGTGAGCAGTTCTTC. It translates to CASSSLVFGEQFF.

This chain uses TRBV5-1 with TRBJ2-1; D call uncertain. V gave up 3 bases and J gave up 9 bases, with 7 bases separating them. Germline assignment: CDR1 SGHRS and CDR2 YFSETQ. The CDR3 length is 11 residues. The DNA for the CDR3 is TGCGCCAGCAGCTGGGCGGCTGAGCAGTTCTTC. Its protein product is CASSWAAEQFF.

The rearrangement uses TRBV11-2 and TRBJ1-1; no reliable D call. V was pared by 0 bases and J by 7 bases, with 9 bases between. There are 13 residues in the CDR3. Germline assignment: CDR1 SGHAT and CDR2 FQNNGV. The CDR3 sequence is CASSLETDYEAFF. CDR3 DNA sequence: TGTGCCAGCAGCTTAGAGACGGATTATGAAGCTTTCTTT.

The count of this clone is one. The chain is built from TRBV4-3 and TRBJ1-1; no clear D. Germline CDR1 reads LGHNA; CDR2 reads YSLEER. This CDR3 comprises 11 residues. V shed 5 bases and J shed 2 bases, with 3 bases lying between them. The CDR3 loop reads CASSFNTEAFF. The CDR3 nucleotides are TGCGCCAGCAGCTTTAACACTGAAGCTTTCTTT.

The rearrangement uses TRBV29-1 and TRBJ1-2; possible D gene TRBD1, 5 bases. Deletions cut 7 bases from V and 3 bases from J, with 6 bases between. The CDR3 runs 10 residues. The germline gives CDR1 SQVTM, CDR2 ANQGSEA. In nucleotides, the CDR3 is TGCAGCGGGGGGGACTATGGCTACACCTTC. Its translation is CSGGDYGYTF.

The genes are TRBV11-2 and TRBJ2-1; 9 bases are shared with TRBD2. This CDR3 is built from 15 residues. Germline CDR1 and CDR2: SGHAT and FQNNGV. With 4 bases clipped from V and 0 bases from J, the junction kept 1 base outside the gene matches. CDR3 sequence reads: CASSSSGTSYNEQFF. CDR3 bases: TGTGCCAGCAGCTCTAGCGGGACCTCCTACAATGAGCAGTTCTTC.

CDR3 loop: CASSQYDGGTDKETQYF. CDR3 nucleotide sequence: TGCGCCAGCAGCCAGTACGATGGCGGGACAGATAAAGAGACCCAGTACTTC. The chain links TRBV4-1 to TRBJ2-5; D might be TRBD1 (7 bases). The CDR3 has 17 amino acids. Germline values: CDR1 MGHRA, CDR2 YSYEKL. Between the trimmed V and J ends, which lost 3 bases and 3 bases, there was a span of 20 bases.

The V and J genes are TRBV25-1 and TRBJ2-7; D is undetermined. The CDR3 totals 14 residues. Germline V lookup: CDR1 MGHDK, CDR2 SYGVNS. V lost 3 bases, J lost 3 bases, and 12 bases lay in between. The CDR3 sequence: CASSEDRPLYEQYF. CDR3 nucleotides: TGTGCCAGCAGTGAGGATCGGCCTCTCTACGAGCAGTACTTC.

This chain links TRBV9 with TRBJ2-5; D is perhaps TRBD1 (6 bases). The J call may be mistaken, given a closer DNA end match to TRBJ2-7. Germline V gene lookup returns CDR1 SGDLS and CDR2 YYNGEE. The CDR3 has 15 residues. The CDR3 protein is CASASGQLNSYEQYF. DNA for the CDR3: TGTGCCAGCGCAAGCGGACAGCTAAACTCCTACGAGCAGTACTTC.

The chain carries TRBV21-1 and TRBJ2-2; the DNA was not used to check the table's D call, TRBD2. TRBV21-1 is a known pseudogene. The length of the CDR3 is 20 residues. The CDR3 loop is CASSKEGGGTSGRFTGELFF. In nucleotides, the CDR3 is TGTGCCAGCAGCAAAGAGGGAGGGGGAACTAGCGGGAGGTTCACCGGGGAGCTGTTTTTT.

The chain couples TRBV4-1 to TRBJ2-7; 11 nucleotides match TRBD2. J was trimmed by 3 bases and V by 3 bases; bases with no gene match: 4. Germline CDR1 reads MGHRA; CDR2 reads YSYEKL. The CDR3 sequence is 15 residues long. CDR3 residues: CASSHETSGNYEQYF. Here the CDR3 DNA reads TGCGCCAGCAGCCATGAGACTAGCGGGAACTACGAGCAGTACTTC.

The sample holds one count of this clone. This CDR3 is CSVFPPNTEAFF. The CDR3 DNA follows: TGCAGCGTTTTCCCACCGAACACTGAAGCTTTCTTT. The V gene is TRBV29-1, the J gene TRBJ1-1; unclear D gene. The CDR3 loop spans 12 amino acids. Trimming shortened V by 5 bases and J by 1 base, and 8 bases separated the two germline ends. The germline CDR1 and CDR2 sequences are SQVTM and ANQGSEA.

The V gene is TRBV28, the J gene TRBJ1-5; D remains ambiguous. Germline values: CDR1 MDHEN, CDR2 SYDVKM. Between the trimmed V and J ends, which lost 5 bases and 4 bases, there was a span of 3 bases. The CDR3 runs to 11 residues. CDR3 nucleotide sequence: TGTGCCAGCAGTGCTAATCAGCCCCAGCATTTT. This encodes CASSANQPQHF.

This rearrangement joins TRBV19 to TRBJ1-2; no clear D gene. Germline loops: CDR1 LNHDA, CDR2 SQIVND (reference sequence). Trimming took off 5 bases at V and 0 bases at J, with 10 bases between the two ends. The CDR3 consists of 14 residues. CDR3 amino acids: CASSPSGANYGYTF. For the CDR3, the DNA is TGTGCCAGTAGTCCTTCAGGAGCTAACTATGGCTACACCTTC.

This chain uses TRBV7-7 with TRBJ2-1, with D possibly matching TRBD1 (5 bases). Germline CDR1 and CDR2: SSHAT and FNYEAQ (reference sequence). The length of the CDR3 is 14 residues. V lost 6 bases and J 7 bases, leaving 16 bases between the germline ends. The CDR3 spells CASRQTGFGNEQFF. CDR3 nucleotide sequence: TGTGCCAGCAGGCAAACAGGCTTCGGGAATGAGCAGTTCTTC.

This chain links TRBV5-8 with TRBJ1-5, with D tentatively TRBD1 (5 bases). Germline V lookup: CDR1 SGHTS, CDR2 YDEGEE. The CDR3 runs to 17 residues. The V end lost 1 base, the J end lost 0 bases, and 14 bases lay between the germline ends. The CDR3: CASSLLSLDNSNQPQHF. CDR3 sequence (DNA): TGTGCCAGCAGCTTGTTGAGTCTGGACAATAGCAATCAGCCCCAGCATTTT.

The chain couples TRBV20-1 to TRBJ2-2; D is unresolved. This CDR3 has 11 amino acids. Germline V gene lookup returns CDR1 DFQATT and CDR2 SNEGSKA (reference sequence). V shed 3 bases and J shed 8 bases, with 7 bases lying between them. The CDR3 here is CSASPLGELFF. As DNA, the CDR3 is TGCAGTGCTAGTCCATTAGGGGAGCTGTTTTTT.